This T cell receptor beta chain was found in a study of regulatory T cells in long-lasting Graves disease (dated by TCRdb to 2020 to 2023). A note on the overall study: Antithyroid drugs had been taken for less than 3 months by newly diagnosed Graves' disease patients. A total of about 35 samples underwent TCR sequencing, from around 13 patients with persistent Graves' disease and 20 or so patients with newly diagnosed Graves' disease. The study was registered as a clinical trial and conducted in China. Peripheral blood TCR sequencing and RNA sequencing compared persistent Graves' disease patients with newly diagnosed Graves' disease patients.

This specimen's time point label, interpreted: newly diagnosed GD, antithyroid drugs for less than 3 months. For both TCR sequencing and RNA sequencing, RNA was extracted from PBMCs in TRIzol. The diagnosis of Graves' disease was made according to American Thyroid Association guidelines. Patients were recruited from an endocrinology department in Xi'an, China. Each patient gave approximately 10 milliliters of peripheral blood, collected in an EDTA anticoagulant tube. Ficoll Paque Plus density gradient separation was used to isolate PBMCs, and no further T cell sorting was done. An Agilent 2100 Bioanalyzer and agarose gel were used to check RNA quality, and a NanoDrop 2000 was used to measure RNA concentration. This clonotype has a handful of counts. The specificity of this receptor is unknown. There are no base qualities to consult, and no much larger clone falls within one base. The method was multiplex PCR. Sequencing took place on an Illumina HiSeq 4000. To build TCR beta libraries, CDR3 regions were amplified by Arm-PCR using iRepertoire HTBI primers. Gel purification was performed on PCR products prior to sequencing. The authors' analysis ran thus. Gene usage analysis of CDR3 amino acid clonotypes relied on the 55 to 80 TRBV and more than twelve TRBJ segments identified across samples. COPE and FqMerger were used to merge the filtered high-quality paired reads into contigs. BLAST was used to align contigs to IMGT TRBV, TRBD and TRBJ reference genes, with CDR3 defined following IMGT. Any clonotype with a frequency above 0.1% was counted as a highly expanded clone. Repertoire diversity was measured by Shannon entropy, and V-J evenness by the Gini coefficient. Public clonotypes were defined as clonotypes shared by more than one individual. Starting from the raw public reads, TCRdb applied fastp trimming at Q25, assembled clones with MiXCR and retained in-frame beta chains. When rows share a CDR3 protein, they turn into one entry using the most common DNA and genes. For this entry, the V and J calls and clone size follow TCRdb and not the study's own pipeline. In all, the sample holds 600,000 to 650,000 distinct CDR3 sequences, and roughly 16% of those were seen once. Of the sample, about 18% is held by the ten largest clones.

General findings and caveats noted by the study authors: Persistent Graves' disease patients showed lower TCR Shannon entropy and fewer highly expanded clones than newly diagnosed patients, suggesting clonal expansion. As a limitation, the authors acknowledged that the small sample size may reduce accuracy. Sequencing and analysis were limited to the TCR beta chain. Peripheral blood alone was examined, since thyroid tissue, which constituted the primary lesion, could not be accessed. Persistent patients shared more public clonotypes among themselves (approximately 2,500) than newly diagnosed patients did (roughly 920).

These records were also assigned to another study, of T cells in Graves' hyperthyroidism and ophthalmopathy. The second study, in turn, reports: Stable Graves' hyperthyroidism was defined as the absence of progression to ophthalmopathy over 18 months of follow-up. Hyperthyroidism patients were aged 18 to 65 years and newly diagnosed, with disease duration of less than 2 months. Exclusion was applied to patients with uncontrolled infections, other autoimmune diseases, pregnancy or lactation. Diagnoses were established on the basis of clinical symptoms, serum thyroxine and TRAb, thyroid ultrasound, and orbital computed tomography. The TCR CDR3 was subjected to a first round of RT-PCR using the HTBI primer set and the Qiagen OneStep RT-PCR kit. Most expanded thyroid clonotypes (frequency above 0.001) were also detected in blood, suggesting blood repertoires may reflect thyroid immune responses. In cross-validation, a model built on a 13 V-J signature told ophthalmopathy apart from stable hyperthyroidism with approximately 90% sensitivity and roughly 81% specificity, and in testing the same model reached 80%/75%. In validation, progression to ophthalmopathy was predicted by the model with almost 71% sensitivity and around 76% specificity, a median of roughly six months before onset. TCR V-J signatures able to tell the groups apart were searched for in a discovery cohort of approximately 95 patients, of whom under 45 had Graves' ophthalmopathy and 55 to 65 had stable Graves' hyperthyroidism. An independent validation cohort of around 19 hyperthyroidism patients and 17 patients who later progressed to ophthalmopathy tested prospective prediction of ophthalmopathy. The 100 or so discovery patients were divided at random into training and test sets in a 7:3 ratio. The study also compared thyroid tissue and blood T-cell repertoires from about 6 Graves' hyperthyroidism patients. Once sampling was done, hyperthyroidism patients were given methimazole at a starting dose of 30 mg daily, whereas ophthalmopathy patients were given high-dose intravenous methylprednisolone. Libraries were constructed in a second round of multiplex PCR, after which size selection and purification were performed. The libraries were sequenced on an Illumina HiSeq2000 using paired-end 100 bp reads. SOAPnuke was used to process the raw data, removing reads that contained adapters or uncalled bases, had a mean Phred below 15, or lacked an exact match to the constant primer or identifier. High-quality paired reads were merged with COPE v1.2.5, and unique nucleotide sequences were defined as clonotypes. Clonotypes were aligned to IMGT TRBV, TRBD and TRBJ reference segments using MiTCR v1.1. The analysis included only V-J combinations with a frequency above 0.0001, which together covered more than 99% of the repertoires. A TCS score was defined as the ratio between F50 (clonal expansion) and ExV (chaos), using BLOSUM62-based TCRdist between CDR3 peptides within each V-J. Welch's t-statistics and random forest reduced 514 V-J features to fewer than 15, which were used in a naive Bayes classifier (R e1071). Sample size was not statistically predetermined, and blinding of investigators to group allocation was not performed. The paper describes TCR Vbeta CDR3 sequencing of 120 to 150 peripheral blood samples, made up of 43 ophthalmopathy patients, around 78 hyperthyroidism patients and 17 progressor patients.

The material was peripheral blood mononuclear cells (PBMCs), obtained at new diagnosis, from a patient treated with antithyroid drugs. This clonotype was obtained from a woman under 40 with Graves disease. Donor details come from another sample of the same person, matched by shared clones.

The nucleotide sequence is TGTGCCAGCAGCCTGGGAGACAGGATAACCACTGAAGCTTTCTTT. This is translated as CASSLGDRITTEAFF. The chain is encoded by TRBV5-4 joined to TRBJ1-1; TRBD1 could be the D gene, as 6 bases match. In the germline V gene (reference sequence), CDR1 corresponds to SGHNT and CDR2 to YYREEE. V and J lose 4 bases and 4 bases, and a span of 17 bases separates them. The CDR3 starts with the cysteine, ends with the phenylalanine, and has 15 residues. Kept here is only the CDR3 DNA, which spans 45 bases and is read in frame from base 1.